A single sample gave rise to the 14 T cell receptor beta chains below, sequenced in a study of blood T cell repertoires in COVID-19. The assay was immunoSEQ multiplex PCR, and TCRdb's table has in-frame clones only and misses some. The sample has tens of thousands of clones, around four fifths seen once; the top ten hold about 11%. What was sequenced was peripheral blood. The source of these receptors is a man aged 65 to 85 with acute or convalescent COVID-19.

This chain links TRBV5-4 with TRBJ2-5; TRBD1 matches 9 bases. With V trimmed by 2 bases and J by 2 bases, 1 base remained unmatched. The germline gives CDR1 SGHNT, CDR2 YYREEE (reference sequence). The CDR3 covers 14 residues. CDR3 bases: TGTGCCAGCAGCTTTGGGACAGGGCAAGAGACCCAGTACTTC. Translation gives CASSFGTGQETQYF. The complete variable domain, with remaining parts taken from reference TRBV5-4 and TRBJ2-5, reads ETGVTQSPTHLIKTRGQQVTLRCSSQSGHNTVSWYQQALGQGPQFIFQYYREEENGRGNFPPRFSGLQFPNYSSELNVNALELDDSALYLCASSFGTGQETQYFGPGTRLLVL.

This clone was found a few times. The V call is TRBV5-1, the J call TRBJ1-6; 8 bases are shared with TRBD1. The CDR3 consists of 15 residues. From germline, CDR1 is SGHRS and CDR2 YFSETQ. The V gene end was trimmed by 0 bases and the J gene end by 8 bases; junction bases not matched to a gene: 4. The CDR3 is CASSLEDRAHSPLHF. The CDR3 nucleotides read TGCGCCAGCAGCTTGGAGGACAGGGCGCATTCACCCCTCCACTTT.

The chain couples TRBV7-9 to TRBJ1-5; TRBD1 is a possible D gene (5 bases). The V end lost 3 bases, the J end lost 3 bases, and 9 bases lay between the germline ends. Germline V gene data show CDR1 as SEHNR and CDR2 as FQNEAQ (reference sequence). This CDR3 comprises 14 residues. The CDR3 spells CASSLGQPNQPQHF. The CDR3 bases are TGTGCCAGCAGCTTGGGGCAGCCCAATCAGCCCCAGCATTTT.

As to this clone: One junction end does not reproduce the germline sequence, and a read error may be involved. The genes are TRBV3-1 (or the pseudogene TRBV3-2) and TRBJ2-2; 10 nucleotides agree with TRBD2. The CDR3 has 16 amino acids. Germline values: CDR1 LGHDT, CDR2 YNNKEL (reference sequence). The CDR3 bases are TGTGCCCGCAGCCAAGAAGCGGGGGGGCGGACCGGGGAGCTGTTTTTT. Protein: CARSQEAGGRTGELFF.

The chain uses TRBV2 and TRBJ1-5; tentatively, D is TRBD1 (6 bases). Germline CDR1 and CDR2: SNHLY and FYNNEI. Trimming cost V 7 bases and J 3 bases, with 10 bases left between them. This CDR3 is 13 amino acids long. The CDR3 DNA reads TGTGCCAGCACAGGGGAGACCAATCAGCCCCAGCATTTT. It yields the protein CASTGETNQPQHF.

This chain links TRBV9 with TRBJ2-2, with 7 bases lining up with TRBD1. Germline V CDR1 and CDR2: SGDLS, YYNGEE. Germline trimming cut 4 bases from V and 1 base from J; bases unmatched to any gene: 10. The CDR3 is 17 amino acids. The CDR3 is CASSPRPNRGNTGELFF. CDR3 nucleotides: TGTGCCAGCAGCCCACGACCTAACAGGGGGAACACCGGGGAGCTGTTTTTT.

The V gene is TRBV27, the J gene TRBJ2-3; D is perhaps TRBD2 (6 bases). V lost 2 bases, J lost 5 bases, and 23 bases lay in between. Per germline, CDR1 MNHEY and CDR2 SMNVEV (reference sequence). The CDR3 runs 18 residues. The CDR3 nucleotides are TGTGCCAGCAGTTTAGTTCATTCGAGCGGGTACTTAGGAGATACGCAGTATTTT. It specifies CASSLVHSSGYLGDTQYF.

V and J are TRBV6-5 and TRBJ1-5, with 9 bases lining up with TRBD1. Germline CDR1 and CDR2: MNHEY and SVGAGI. The CDR3 is 14 residues long. V was pared by 7 bases and J by 11 bases, with 12 bases of the junction left unmatched. CDR3 nucleotides: TGTGCCAGCACGGGACAGGGAGGGGGACAGTCCCAGCATTTT. Protein product: CASTGQGGGQSQHF.

J is TRBJ1-4 and V is TRBV6-1; 9 positions match TRBD1. The germline CDR1 and CDR2 sequences are MNHNS and SASEGT. This CDR3 spans 17 amino acids. The junction had 7 bases not matched to a gene; V was cut back by 2 bases and J by 3 bases. The CDR3 sequence: CASSESQGAKANEKLFF. The CDR3, as DNA: TGTGCCAGCAGTGAATCACAGGGGGCTAAGGCTAATGAAAAACTGTTTTTT.

As for this clone: One end of the junction does not line up with germline, which may come from a read error. The chain uses TRBV5-4 and TRBJ2-3, with D possibly being TRBD1 (6 bases). The CDR3 is 12 residues long. Germline V gives CDR1 SGHNT, CDR2 YYREEE (reference sequence). DNA for the CDR3: TGTGCCAGCAGCTTTAAGGCCACAGGGCTGAGGTTT. It is translated as CASSFKATGLRF.

The genes are TRBV10-2 and TRBJ1-2; a weak D match, TRBD1 (6 bases). The CDR3 runs 14 residues. With 2 bases removed from V and 8 bases from J, the gap between germline ends came to 15 bases. Germline V gives CDR1 WSHSY, CDR2 SAAADI. The CDR3 coding sequence is TGCGCCAGCAGTGAGAAGGGGGTTCACCCCGGCTACACCTTC. Amino acids: CASSEKGVHPGYTF.

This clone was found a few times. V and J are TRBV28 and TRBJ1-3; D remains ambiguous. V dropped 5 bases and J dropped 0 bases, with 11 bases sitting between them. The CDR3 covers 15 residues. CDR1 is MDHEN, CDR2 SYDVKM, per germline. CDR3 coding DNA: TGTGCCAGCAGTCGAGAGATTATCTCTGGAAACACCATATATTTT. This codes for CASSREIISGNTIYF.

The chain employs TRBV7-8 and TRBJ2-2, with TRBD1 matching 7 bases. The CDR3 sequence is 15 residues long. Germline CDR1 SGHVS, CDR2 FQNEAQ. J lost 5 bases, V lost 4 bases, and 7 bases had no gene match. The CDR3 DNA follows: TGTGCCAGCAGCTCAACAGGGGTTGGGACCGGGGAGCTGTTTTTT. Its translation: CASSSTGVGTGELFF.

This chain joins TRBV5-1 and TRBJ1-3; D is ambiguous. Trimming removed 0 bases at V and 0 bases at J, with 4 bases between. The CDR3 is made up of 14 amino acids. CDR1 SGHRS and CDR2 YFSETQ come from the germline V gene. The CDR3 loop is CASSLASSGNTIYF. The CDR3 DNA follows: TGCGCCAGCAGCTTGGCCAGCTCTGGAAACACCATATATTTT.